Below are 3 T cell receptor beta chains sequenced from a single sample in a study of cytomegalovirus exposure and HLA in healthy donors. Sequencing used immunoSEQ multiplex PCR; TCRdb keeps in-frame clones, though not all of them. The sample lists 150,000 to 180,000 clones, 85% to 90% occurring once. Input material: PBMCs. These receptor sequences come from a human donor in good health.

This rearrangement joins TRBV25-1 to TRBJ2-2, with 7 bases fitting TRBD1. The CDR3 is 14 amino acids. From germline, CDR1 is MGHDK and CDR2 SYGVNS. The V gene end was trimmed by 4 bases and the J gene end by 4 bases; junction bases not matched to a gene: 3. DNA of the CDR3: TGTGCCAGCAGTGCCCACAGGGGCACCGGGGAGCTGTTTTTT. Protein sequence: CASSAHRGTGELFF.

This chain uses TRBV25-1 with TRBJ2-7; D is possibly TRBD2 (6 bases). Germline V gene data show CDR1 as MGHDK and CDR2 as SYGVNS. CDR3 size: 15 residues. V was cut by 1 base and J by 3 bases, with 13 bases left in between. CDR3 coding DNA: TGTGCCAGCAGTGAATGGGGGGACTCCCTCTACGAGCAGTACTTC. Translating gives CASSEWGDSLYEQYF.

The gene calls are TRBV18 and TRBJ1-2, with D unresolved. CDR1 KGHSH and CDR2 LQKENI come from the germline V gene. The V and J ends lost 5 bases and 4 bases respectively, with 14 bases between them. The CDR3 runs 14 residues. The CDR3 DNA reads TGTGCCAGCTCATTAGAGGGATTCAGCTATGGCTACACCTTC. Translation gives CASSLEGFSYGYTF. The full variable domain, its missing parts supplied by reference TRBV18 and TRBJ1-2, is NAGVMQNPRHLVRRRGQEARLRCSPMKGHSHVYWYRQLPEEGLKFMVYLQKENIIDESGMPKERFSAEFPKEGPSILRIQQVVRGDSAAYFCASSLEGFSYGYTFGSGTRLTVV.